Below, one TCR beta chain is given with its context. No antigen is known for it. V lost 4 bases, J lost 6 bases, and 11 bases lay in between. Germline-derived CDR1 and CDR2 are SGHTS and YDEGEE. The CDR3 runs 12 residues. The entry originates in a study of a mutant IDH1 vaccine in newly diagnosed glioma. Study findings and constraints: Pseudoprogression looked unconnected to shifts in top peripheral T cell clonotypes.

Profiled with immunoSEQ multiplex PCR; TCRdb holds only in-frame clones, not every one. Among tens of thousands of clones listed, less than 70% were seen once. Regarding time point: week 47, end of study. A single vaccine dose contained 300 ug of mutant IDH1 20-mer peptide, and topical imiquimod was used with it. This specimen consisted of peripheral blood mononuclear cells (PBMCs), obtained from a glioma patient whose treatment included an IDH1 peptide vaccine. The sequence derives from a man between 35 and 55 years old with glioma. Some clones in this sample may be carry-over from other donors' samples. V gene TRBV5-8 combines with J gene TRBJ2-7; D may be TRBD1 (5 bases). CDR3 DNA: TGTGCCAGCAGCCCGATAAGGGGCGAGCAGTACTTC. This gives the protein CASSPIRGEQYF.